The rows below give T cell receptor beta chains drawn from one sample of a study of blood T cell repertoires in COVID-19. Sequencing used immunoSEQ multiplex PCR; TCRdb keeps in-frame clones, though not all of them. The sample yields fewer than 200,000 clones, around two thirds seen once. Material for sequencing was peripheral blood. Receptor source: a woman older than 75 with acute or convalescent COVID-19. Each CDR3 is given with its conserved first and last residue. The D gene is left open where the match is weak. A row's size may be missing; if present it is once, few, many or a size class.

size	D	V	J	CDR3	DNA
.	.	TRBV9	TRBJ1-5	CASSVGQGQPQHF	TGTGCCAGCAGCGTAGGGCAGGGTCAGCCCCAGCATTTT
.	.	TRBV10-3	TRBJ2-5	CATSVQETQYF	TGTGCCACCTCGGTCCAAGAGACCCAGTACTTC
once	TRBD2	TRBV4-2	TRBJ2-5	CASSQGFGRAETQYF	TGTGCCAGCAGCCAAGGGTTCGGGAGGGCAGAGACCCAGTACTTC
once	TRBD2	TRBV3-1/TRBV3-2	TRBJ2-2	CASSQTGLGENTGELFF	TGTGCCAGCAGCCAAACGGGACTAGGGGAGAACACCGGGGAGCTGTTTTTT
few	.	TRBV7-9	TRBJ1-4	CASSPLLALRPEKLFF	TGTGCCAGCAGCCCCCTCCTGGCTCTTCGCCCTGAAAAACTGTTTTTT
.	TRBD2	TRBV30	TRBJ2-3	CAWSRLAGRSDTQYF	TGTGCCTGGAGTAGACTAGCGGGACGCTCCGATACGCAGTATTTT
.	.	TRBV9	TRBJ1-3	CASSVWSGNTIYF	TGTGCCAGCAGCGTATGGAGTGGAAACACCATATATTTT
.	TRBD2	TRBV20-1	TRBJ2-1	CSASLRRENNEQFF	TGCAGTGCTAGTTTGCGGCGGGAGAACAATGAGCAGTTCTTC
few	TRBD2	TRBV27	TRBJ2-1	CASSLQSVAGGYEQFF	TGTGCCAGCAGTTTACAATCTGTAGCGGGAGGTTATGAGCAGTTCTTC
.	TRBD1	TRBV7-8	TRBJ2-1	CASSKGQGANYNEQFF	TGTGCCAGCAGCAAGGGACAGGGGGCCAACTACAATGAGCAGTTCTTC
.	.	TRBV14	TRBJ2-7	CASGVRSLDEQYF	TGTGCCAGCGGCGTACGGTCCCTAGACGAGCAGTACTTC
.	.	TRBV9	TRBJ1-5	CASSPGGNSNQPQHF	TGTGCCAGCAGCCCCGGAGGGAATAGCAATCAGCCCCAGCATTTT
.	.	TRBV28	TRBJ1-5	CASSLSYSNQPQHF	TGTGCCAGCAGTTTGTCCTATAGCAATCAGCCCCAGCATTTT
.	TRBD1	TRBV19	TRBJ1-2	CASSTTGGGSGYTF	TGTGCCAGTAGTACGACAGGGGGCGGATCGGGCTACACCTTC
.	TRBD2	TRBV28	TRBJ2-2	CASSFPLAENTGELFF	TGTGCCAGCAGTTTCCCCCTAGCGGAGAACACCGGGGAGCTGTTTTTT
.	TRBD2	TRBV6-5	TRBJ2-1	CASSLGLAGAEQFF	TGTGCCAGCAGTTTGGGACTAGCGGGAGCTGAGCAGTTCTTC
.	TRBD2	TRBV6-5	TRBJ2-1	CASSQSGISYNEQFF	TGTGCCAGCAGTCAGAGCGGGATTTCCTACAATGAGCAGTTCTTC
.	TRBD2	TRBV3-1/TRBV3-2	TRBJ2-5	CASSQEAYTASGSLETQYF	TGTGCCAGCAGCCAAGAGGCCTATACGGCTAGCGGGAGCCTAGAGACCCAGTACTTC
.	.	TRBV27	TRBJ1-2	CASSGRTNYGYTF	TGTGCCAGCAGTGGGAGAACTAACTATGGCTACACCTTC
few	.	TRBV27	TRBJ1-5	CASSREEGQPQHF	TGTGCCAGCAGTAGGGAGGAGGGGCAGCCCCAGCATTTT
many	.	TRBV19	TRBJ1-5	CASSRMREVNQPQHF	TGTGCCAGTAGCCGTATGAGGGAGGTCAATCAGCCCCAGCATTTT
.	TRBD2	TRBV3-1/TRBV3-2	TRBJ2-7	CASSRGGGGPNEQYF	TGTGCCAGCAGCCGAGGTGGGGGAGGGCCGAACGAGCAGTACTTC
.	.	TRBV6-5	TRBJ2-7	CASRQQVASYEQYF	TGTGCCAGCAGGCAACAGGTAGCCTCCTACGAGCAGTACTTC
.	.	TRBV6-5	TRBJ1-2	CASSPLAEGGYTF	TGTGCCAGCAGCCCCCTCGCCGAGGGAGGCTACACCTTC
.	TRBD2	TRBV9	TRBJ2-5	CASSFASSGNQETQYF	TGTGCCAGCAGCTTCGCCTCTAGCGGGAACCAAGAGACCCAGTACTTC
.	.	TRBV5-1	TRBJ2-3	CASRYGGQTIDTQYF	TGCGCCAGCAGATACGGGGGACAGACTATAGATACGCAGTATTTT
once	TRBD1	TRBV4-1	TRBJ1-1	CASSQGQGINTEAFF	TGCGCCAGCAGCCAAGGACAGGGCATAAACACTGAAGCTTTCTTT
.	.	TRBV27	TRBJ1-5	CASSSLNQPQHF	TGTGCCAGCAGTTCCCTTAATCAGCCCCAGCATTTT
.	TRBD1	TRBV5-1	TRBJ1-5	CASREQGDQPQHF	TGCGCCAGCAGGGAACAGGGGGATCAGCCCCAGCATTTT